This entry lists 10 T cell receptor beta chains sequenced from one sample in a study of shared T cell receptors in the human thymus. Some clones are missing from TCRdb's copy, which holds only in-frame ones; the method was immunoSEQ multiplex PCR. The sample holds some 700,000 clones; 80% to 90% are singletons and the top ten take roughly 0.01%. In addition, the sample was reused for a study of human thymus T cells.

Sequenced sample: thymocytes. The receptors shown here come from a girl under three years old with a congenital heart defect.

J is TRBJ1-2 and V is TRBV5-5; D gene uncertain. CDR3 length equals 17 residues. Trimming shortened V by 4 bases and J by 1 base, and 20 bases separated the two germline ends. Germline-derived CDR1 and CDR2 are SGHKS and YYEKEE (reference sequence). CDR3 protein: CASSPPGISRLNYGYTF. CDR3 DNA: TGTGCCAGCAGCCCGCCGGGAATATCCCGCCTTAACTATGGCTACACCTTC.

The rearrangement joins TRBV27 to TRBJ1-1, with D perhaps TRBD1 (6 bases). CDR1 MNHEY and CDR2 SMNVEV come from the germline V gene (reference sequence). The CDR3 runs 13 residues. Trimming took 9 bases from V and 0 from J, leaving 11 bases between them. Here the CDR3 DNA reads TGTGCCAGTTCAACAGGGCTGAACACTGAAGCTTTCTTT. It codes for CASSTGLNTEAFF.

V and J are TRBV2 and TRBJ2-2, with a possible D match to TRBD1 (6 bases). The germline V gene has CDR1 SNHLY and CDR2 FYNNEI. V gave up 7 bases and J gave up 3 bases, with 18 bases separating them. CDR3 size: 16 residues. CDR3 amino acids: CASKKTGYRHTGELFF. DNA for the CDR3: TGTGCCAGCAAAAAAACAGGGTATCGGCACACCGGGGAGCTGTTTTTT. The full variable domain, rest sourced from reference TRBV2 and TRBJ2-2, is EPEVTQTPSHQVTQMGQEVILRCVPISNHLYFYWYRQILGQKVEFLVSFYNNEISEKSEIFDDQFSVERPDGSNFTLKIRSTKLEDSAMYFCASKKTGYRHTGELFFGEGSRLTVL.

The chain couples TRBV6-1 to TRBJ2-5; D is unclear. Trimming removed 3 bases from V and 5 bases from J, with 16 bases in between. The germline gives CDR1 MNHNS, CDR2 SASEGT. The CDR3 runs to 15 residues. Written as DNA, the CDR3 is TGTGCCAGCAGTGACGGCTTTGGCCCGAGGGAGACCCAGTACTTC. The encoded protein is CASSDGFGPRETQYF.

This chain joins TRBV7-9 and TRBJ1-2; TRBD1 agrees at 10 bases. CDR1 SEHNR and CDR2 FQNEAQ come from the germline V gene (reference sequence). The length of the CDR3 is 14 residues. V lost 5 bases, J lost 4 bases, and 4 bases stayed unmatched. The CDR3 here is CASSGTGVRYGYTF. CDR3 DNA sequence: TGTGCCAGCAGCGGGACAGGGGTGCGCTATGGCTACACCTTC.

The rearrangement joins TRBV14 to TRBJ1-2; no clear D. V lost 0 bases, J lost 0 bases, and 26 bases lay in between. This CDR3 spans 21 amino acids. Per germline, CDR1 SGHDN and CDR2 FVKESK. CDR3 protein: CASSQEEIRRATEAANYGYTF. DNA for the CDR3: TGTGCCAGCAGCCAAGAAGAAATTAGGAGGGCCACCGAGGCTGCTAACTATGGCTACACCTTC.

Worth noting for this clone: The identical CDR3 is also encoded by other nucleotide sequences in the sample. The chain carries TRBV19 and TRBJ1-1, with D possibly TRBD1 on 5 matching bases. Germline V lookup: CDR1 LNHDA, CDR2 SQIVND (reference sequence). Deletions cut 5 bases from V and 1 base from J, with 8 bases between. The CDR3 runs to 13 residues. For the CDR3, the DNA is TGTGCCAGTAGTGCAGACAGGAACACTGAAGCTTTCTTT. It is translated as CASSADRNTEAFF. The full variable domain, rest sourced from reference TRBV19 and TRBJ1-1, is DGGITQSPKYLFRKEGQNVTLSCEQNLNHDAMYWYRQDPGQGLRLIYYSQIVNDFQKGDIAEGYSVSREKKESFPLTVTSAQKNPTAFYLCASSADRNTEAFFGQGTRLTVV.

This clone occurred once. The chain is built from TRBV20-1 and TRBJ1-2; D unclear. V was shortened by 4 bases and J by 7 bases, with 10 bases between the two germline ends. The germline V gene encodes CDR1 DFQATT and CDR2 SNEGSKA (reference sequence). This CDR3 has 11 residues. The CDR3 DNA sequence: TGCAGTGCTAAGGTCCCGGGTGGCTACACCTTC. Amino acid sequence: CSAKVPGGYTF.

The CDR3 region is CASSLSTRPIYGTQYF. The CDR3 DNA sequence: TGCGCCAGCAGCCTATCAACTAGACCAATCTATGGGACCCAGTACTTC. This chain connects TRBV4-3 to TRBJ2-5; D may be TRBD2 (5 bases). Trimming removed 4 bases from V and 7 bases from J, with 22 bases in between. In germline, CDR1 is LGHNA, CDR2 YSLEER. The CDR3 totals 16 residues.

The V gene is TRBV7-6, the J gene TRBJ2-7; D is perhaps TRBD1 (5 bases). The CDR3 sequence is 12 residues long. Germline CDR1 SGHVS, CDR2 FNYEAQ. With 3 bases removed from V and 4 bases from J, the gap between germline ends came to 7 bases. The CDR3 loop reads CASSFQGYEQYF. In DNA, the CDR3 is TGTGCCAGCAGCTTTCAGGGATACGAGCAGTACTTC.